Listed below are T cell receptor beta chains from one sample, sequenced in a study of a mutant IDH1 vaccine in newly diagnosed glioma. Assay: immunoSEQ multiplex PCR; the TCRdb copy retains only in-frame clones and omits some. The sample contains about 59,000 clones, about 90% of which appear only once. The material was PBMCs, obtained from a glioma patient treated with radiotherapy, temozolomide or both. These receptors were obtained from a man in his forties or fifties with glioma. Each CDR3 is given without its conserved first and last residue.

v_gene: TRBV10-3; CDR3aa: AIRPGQGEGGNEKLF
v_gene: TRBV5-1; CDR3aa: ASSLSLLQAYEQY
v_gene: TRBV14; CDR3aa: ASSQATGGTEAF
v_gene: TRBV9; CDR3aa: ASSVEAGLADFSTDTQY
v_gene: TRBV29-1; CDR3aa: SVGGTGPNQPQH
v_gene: TRBV18; CDR3aa: ASSPRQGGNQPQH
v_gene: TRBV5-1; CDR3aa: ASSRAGEKDTQY
v_gene: TRBV29-1; CDR3aa: SVDKGVGTEAF
v_gene: TRBV15; CDR3aa: ATSTRTGVPSQH
v_gene: TRBV7-3; CDR3aa: ASSLGAGNTEAF
v_gene: TRBV19; CDR3aa: ASSIILAGGSYNEQF
v_gene: TRBV7-9; CDR3aa: ASSLGEGRGEQF
v_gene: TRBV7-8; CDR3aa: ASSLAGLAVGDTQY
v_gene: TRBV5-6; CDR3aa: ASSLGIGQGRTNEKLF
v_gene: TRBV2; CDR3aa: ASSETYEQY
v_gene: TRBV19; CDR3aa: ASTSLRGNYGYT
v_gene: TRBV7-2; CDR3aa: ASSLETGNYEQY
v_gene: TRBV5-1; CDR3aa: ASSLSRPGETQY
v_gene: TRBV6-6; CDR3aa: ASSYPQANYGYT
v_gene: TRBV7-9; CDR3aa: ASSPPGEANTGELF
v_gene: TRBV6-6; CDR3aa: ASSYRRDQETQY
v_gene: TRBV5-1; CDR3aa: ASSLEPGQGTGYT
v_gene: TRBV7-8; CDR3aa: ASSFVGELF
v_gene: TRBV5-5; CDR3aa: ASSLGLARSGELF
v_gene: TRBV28; CDR3aa: ASSPRGGQNTEAF
v_gene: TRBV10-2; CDR3aa: ASSDRSGSRIDD
v_gene: TRBV29-1; CDR3aa: SPRWPQSSYEQY
v_gene: TRBV10-3; CDR3aa: AIRESSGNTIY
v_gene: TRBV20-1; CDR3aa: SATREGYT
v_gene: TRBV5-1; CDR3aa: ASSLGPQGYEQY
v_gene: TRBV27; CDR3aa: ASSPGLYEQY
v_gene: TRBV6-6; CDR3aa: ASSSGTANTEAF
v_gene: TRBV7-8; CDR3aa: ASSQHRDLSYEQY
v_gene: TRBV7-7; CDR3aa: ASSSQGGEQY
v_gene: TRBV27; CDR3aa: ASSFFGETQY
v_gene: TRBV29-1; CDR3aa: SAGGRTGANTEAF
v_gene: TRBV19; CDR3aa: ASSVEGYEQY